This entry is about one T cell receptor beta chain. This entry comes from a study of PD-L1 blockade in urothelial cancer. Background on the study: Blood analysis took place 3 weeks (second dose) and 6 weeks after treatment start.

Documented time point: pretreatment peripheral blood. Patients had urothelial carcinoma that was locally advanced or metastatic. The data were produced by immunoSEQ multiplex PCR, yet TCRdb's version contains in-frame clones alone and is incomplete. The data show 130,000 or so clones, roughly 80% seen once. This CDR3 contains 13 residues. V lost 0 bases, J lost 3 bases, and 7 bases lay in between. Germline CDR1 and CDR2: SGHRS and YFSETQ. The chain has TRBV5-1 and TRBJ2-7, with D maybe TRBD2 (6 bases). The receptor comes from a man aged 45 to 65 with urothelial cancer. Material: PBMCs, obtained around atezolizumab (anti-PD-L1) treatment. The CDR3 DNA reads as TGCGCCAGCAGCTTGGGACTAGACTACGAGCAGTACTTC. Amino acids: CASSLGLDYEQYF.